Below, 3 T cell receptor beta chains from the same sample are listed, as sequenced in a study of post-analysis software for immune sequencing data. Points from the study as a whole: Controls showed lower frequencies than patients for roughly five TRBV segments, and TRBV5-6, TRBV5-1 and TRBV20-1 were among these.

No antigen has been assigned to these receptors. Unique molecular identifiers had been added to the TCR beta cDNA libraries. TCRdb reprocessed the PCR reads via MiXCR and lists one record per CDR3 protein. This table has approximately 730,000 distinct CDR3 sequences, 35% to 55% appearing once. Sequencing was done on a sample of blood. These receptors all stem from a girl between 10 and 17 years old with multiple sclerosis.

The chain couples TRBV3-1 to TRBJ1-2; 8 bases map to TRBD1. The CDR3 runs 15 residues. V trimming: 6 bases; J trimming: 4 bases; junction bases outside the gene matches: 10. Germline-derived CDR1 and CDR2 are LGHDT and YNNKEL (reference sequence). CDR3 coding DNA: TGTGCCAGCAGACCGTCTGACAGGGGTAGCTATGGCTACACCTTC. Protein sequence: CASRPSDRGSYGYTF.

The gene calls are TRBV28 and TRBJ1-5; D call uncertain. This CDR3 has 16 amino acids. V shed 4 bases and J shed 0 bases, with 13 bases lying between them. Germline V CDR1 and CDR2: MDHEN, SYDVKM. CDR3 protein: CASSSATFYSNQPQHF. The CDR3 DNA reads TGTGCCAGCAGTTCCGCGACATTTTATAGCAATCAGCCCCAGCATTTT.

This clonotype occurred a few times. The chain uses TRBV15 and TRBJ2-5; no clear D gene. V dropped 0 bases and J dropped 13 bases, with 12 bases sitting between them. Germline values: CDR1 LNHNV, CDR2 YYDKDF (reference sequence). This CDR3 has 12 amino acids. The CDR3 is CATSRDTARLYF. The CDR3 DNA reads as TGTGCCACCAGCAGAGATACGGCTCGACTGTACTTC.